This TCR beta chain stems from a study of blood T cell repertoires in COVID-19. The germline gives CDR1 LNHDA, CDR2 SQIVND (reference sequence). The CDR3 totals 14 residues. Unmatched junction bases numbered 2, after V lost 1 base and J lost 5 bases. In the original processing: Quantification of nucleated cells was approximated via reference gene primer amplification. TCRdb's table, derived via immunoSEQ multiplex PCR, lists solely in-frame clones and lacks some. From that table come the V and J calls and clone size; the DNA was used to work out D and trimming. The table lists about 73,000 clones, approximately 92% of them singletons, with about 9.1% in the top ten. This clone was picked up one time.

The source of this sequence is an elderly man with acute or convalescent COVID-19. V is TRBV19 and J is TRBJ1-1, with 9 bases matching TRBD1. Sequencing was performed on peripheral blood. In DNA form, the CDR3 reads TGTGCCAGTAGTATAGTAGGACAGGGGACTGAAGCTTTCTTT. Translated, it gives CASSIVGQGTEAFF.